The clone carrying this T cell receptor (beta chain) came up a few times. V lost 0 bases to trimming and J lost 5 bases, with 10 bases between them. The CDR3 loop spans 14 amino acids. Germline loops: CDR1 MNHNY, CDR2 SVGAGI (reference sequence). This record belongs to a study of patients and donors after allogeneic stem cell transplantation. TCRdb redid the calling of the RT-PCR reads with MiXCR, one entry per CDR3 protein. The sample includes roughly 190,000 distinct CDR3 sequences, around two fifths of them seen just once. The chain has TRBV6-6 and TRBJ1-1; D is undetermined. The sequenced material came from blood, either unsorted or a sorted T cell fraction (not recorded which). The clonotype was recovered from a human donor who was either an allogeneic HSCT recipient or a stem cell or donor lymphocyte infusion donor (not recorded which). It is not recorded whose cells these are; they may come from a transplant donor. The CDR3 is CASSYSSKATEAFF. The CDR3 DNA follows: TGTGCCAGCAGTTACTCGAGCAAGGCGACTGAAGCTTTCTTT.